The 2 T cell receptor beta chains reported below all come from one sample, sequenced in a study of beta chain features in type 1 diabetes. Study-wide results and limits: There was a moderate but significant shortening of TCRB CDR3s in all four CD4+ subsets of Type 1 diabetes patients.

These receptors have no known antigen. Every isolated RNA sample was fully reverse transcribed, so sequencing captured expressed TCRB transcripts. Clones were sequenced by immunoSEQ multiplex PCR, and TCRdb holds only the in-frame ones, with some missing. This sample has around 280,000 clones, with approximately 16% found just once. Sequencing was done on a sample of naive CD4+ T cells from blood. The receptors shown here come from a man between 18 and 35 years old with type 1 diabetes.

The CDR3 DNA is TGTGCCAGCAGCTTCACACGAGGCAATGAGCAGTTCTTC. Translation: CASSFTRGNEQFF. The rearrangement uses TRBV7-2 and TRBJ2-1; no firm D call. Germline CDR1 is SGHTA and CDR2 is FQGNSA. The CDR3 has 13 residues. The V end was cut by 3 bases, the J end by 6 bases, with 9 bases between.

This clone has just a few counts. The V call is TRBV18, the J call TRBJ2-7, with D perhaps TRBD2 (6 bases). V lost 3 bases, J lost 3 bases, and 18 bases lay in between. The CDR3 runs to 16 residues. Germline lookup yields CDR1 KGHSH and CDR2 LQKENI. CDR3 region: CASSPFSRDSNYEQYF. DNA for the CDR3: TGTGCCAGCTCACCCTTTAGCCGGGACTCTAACTACGAGCAGTACTTC.